A single sample gave rise to the 18 T cell receptor beta chains below, sequenced in a study of tumor and adjacent non-tumor tissue in lung cancer. No cell sorting was done before RNA was extracted from the tissue. Three rounds of nested PCR, following a modified ARM-PCR protocol, produced the TCRbeta library. TCRdb re-called the multiplex PCR reads with MiXCR, one entry per CDR3 protein. The data contain 70,000 or so distinct CDR3 sequences, about 61% of them singletons. Sequencing used lung tumor tissue. The receptors derive from a man aged 50 or older with non-small cell lung cancer.

Of note for this clonotype: The junction departs from germline at one end; a sequencing error may be responsible. V gene TRBV4-2 combines with J gene TRBJ2-5; 8 bases align to TRBD2. CDR1 LGHNA and CDR2 YNFKEQ come from the germline V gene. The CDR3 extends over 15 amino acids. CDR3 sequence (DNA): TGTGCAAGCAGCCGGTCGACTAGCGAGCAAGAGACCCGGTACTTC. This codes for CASSRSTSEQETRYF.

This clonotype was counted a single time. At one boundary the junction diverges from the germline segment, which might be a read error. The chain recombines TRBV6-1 with TRBJ2-3; D is perhaps TRBD1 (6 bases). The CDR3 consists of 17 residues. Germline CDR1 and CDR2: MNHNS and SASEGT. The CDR3 loop is CASGEAPGQPRGDTQYF. The CDR3 DNA follows: TGTGCCAGCGGTGAAGCGCCTGGACAGCCCAGGGGCGATACGCAGTATTTT.

This clonotype was counted at least ten times. The rearrangement links TRBV6-5 to TRBJ1-4, with 7 bases lining up with TRBD1. Germline CDR1 reads MNHEY; CDR2 reads SVGAGI. The junction had 9 bases not matched to a gene; V was cut back by 5 bases and J by 6 bases. The CDR3 extends over 15 amino acids. In DNA, the CDR3 is TGTGCCAGCAGTCGCCGACAGGGCCCTGATGAAAAACTGTTTTTT. This sequence encodes CASSRRQGPDEKLFF.

As for this clonotype: The junction does not match germline at one end; this may be a read error. The J gene is TRBJ1-4, the V gene TRBV10-3, with D possibly being TRBD1 (6 bases). This CDR3 contains 15 residues. The germline gives CDR1 ENHRY, CDR2 SYGVKD. The CDR3 protein is CAISESTGAREKLFF. The CDR3 region has the DNA TGTGCTATCAGTGAGTCGACGGGGGCGCGTGAAAAACTGTTTTTT.

This clonotype was picked up many times. CDR3 sequence: CASSLGLAEDTQYF. The CDR3 DNA is TGCGCCAGCAGCTTGGGTCTAGCGGAGGATACGCAGTATTTT. The genes are TRBV5-1 and TRBJ2-3; 7 positions match TRBD2. V shed 0 bases and J 6 bases; nucleotides not matched to a gene: 4. CDR3 size: 14 residues. The germline V gene has CDR1 SGHRS and CDR2 YFSETQ.

Worth noting for this clonotype: The CDR3 does not close with the conserved phenylalanine or tryptophan, likely indicating a read error. The gene calls are TRBV10-2 and TRBJ1-1, with D hard to call. V was clipped by 0 bases and J by 3 bases, with 5 bases between them. CDR3 length equals 13 residues. Germline CDR1 reads WSHSY; CDR2 reads SAAADI. DNA of the CDR3: TGCGCCAGCAGTGAGTCCCCGGACACTGAAGCTTTCTTA. Its protein product is CASSESPDTEAFL.

Details on this clonotype: A much bigger clone sits one base away, suggesting this may be a read error. The gene calls are TRBV30 and TRBJ1-5; D is perhaps TRBD1 (6 bases). Per germline, CDR1 GTSNPN and CDR2 SVGIG (reference sequence). The CDR3 covers 14 residues. With 2 bases removed from V and 11 bases from J, the gap between germline ends came to 19 bases. This CDR3 reads CAWSLGQGSWSQHF. For the CDR3, the DNA is TGTGCCTGGAGTCTCGGGCAGGGGAGTTGGTCCCAGCATTTT.

The CDR3 is CADTPLRGPQHF. The CDR3 bases are TGTGCCGACACTCCCCTCCGCGGCCCCCAGCATTTT. V usage is TRBV28 and J usage is TRBJ1-5, with D hard to call. V was trimmed by 11 bases and J by 10 bases, leaving 18 bases between them. CDR1 MDHEN and CDR2 SYDVKM come from the germline V gene. The CDR3 is 12 amino acids.

This clonotype was counted ten times or more. This chain uses TRBV6-5 with TRBJ2-5; tentatively, D is TRBD1 or TRBD2 (6 bases each). This CDR3 spans 12 amino acids. Trimming shortened V by 4 bases and J by 9 bases, and 12 bases separated the two germline ends. Germline V lookup: CDR1 MNHEY, CDR2 SVGAGI. The CDR3 here is CASSSTGGPQYF. CDR3 DNA sequence: TGTGCCAGCAGTTCCACTGGGGGGCCCCAGTACTTC.

Note on this clonotype: This likely comes from a read error, as the CDR3 has no conserved phenylalanine or tryptophan at its end. The rearrangement uses TRBV12-3 or TRBV12-4 and TRBJ1-1; 7 nucleotides agree with TRBD1. This CDR3 comprises 14 residues. This CDR3 reads CPSSLQTGTTEAFS. CDR3 DNA sequence: TGTCCCAGCAGTCTGCAGACAGGGACCACTGAAGCTTTCTCT.

This clonotype appeared many times. V usage is TRBV10-2 and J usage is TRBJ1-1; tentatively, D is TRBD1 (5 bases). Looked up from germline, CDR1 is WSHSY and CDR2 is SAAADI. V was shortened by 9 bases and J by 4 bases, with 15 bases between the two germline ends. The CDR3 is made up of 13 amino acids. CDR3 region: CASRLDSATEAFF. In DNA, the CDR3 is TGCGCCAGTCGCCTAGACAGTGCCACTGAAGCTTTCTTT.

About this clonotype itself: A single base separates this from a much larger clone, so it may be a read error. The V call is TRBV12-3 or TRBV12-4, the J call TRBJ2-2, with 8 bases that match TRBD2. The J segment lost 6 bases and the V segment lost 6 bases, leaving 9 bases of the junction unmatched. The CDR3 extends over 15 amino acids. CDR3 loop: CASSPGLACSGELFF. The CDR3 nucleotides read TGTGCCAGCAGCCCCGGACTAGCATGCTCCGGGGAGCTGTTTTTT.

This rearrangement joins TRBV28 to TRBJ2-3, with D possibly being TRBD1 (6 bases). The germline CDR1 and CDR2 sequences are MDHEN and SYDVKM. The CDR3 runs to 14 residues. Trimming removed 5 bases from V and 3 bases from J, with 12 bases in between. In DNA, the CDR3 is TGTGCCAGCAGTCTCCTACAGGGTACAGATACGCAGTATTTT. Translating it yields CASSLLQGTDTQYF.

Details on this clonotype: The junction departs from germline at one end; a sequencing error may be responsible. The V and J genes are TRBV10-3 and TRBJ1-1; 7 nucleotides agree with TRBD1. Germline V gives CDR1 ENHRY, CDR2 SYGVKD. The CDR3 has 13 residues. CDR3 coding DNA: TGTTCCATCACCGGGACAGTGAACAGTGAAGCTTTCTTT. Translation gives CSITGTVNSEAFF.

This clonotype was observed a handful of times. The chain links TRBV11-2 to TRBJ1-6; TRBD1 agrees at 7 bases. V was clipped by 5 bases and J by 8 bases; unmatched bases: 6. Germline CDR1 reads SGHAT; CDR2 reads FQNNGV. CDR3 length equals 14 residues. The CDR3 is CASSPGQTYSPLHF. The CDR3 bases are TGTGCCAGCAGCCCGGGACAGACTTATTCACCCCTCCACTTT.

This clonotype was detected only once. The junction does not match germline at one end; this may be a read error. V is TRBV4-1 and J is TRBJ2-7, with TRBD1 identical over 7 bases. The CDR3 totals 16 residues. Germline-derived CDR1 and CDR2 are MGHRA and YSYEKL. The CDR3 bases are TGCTCCAGGAGCCAAGAATGGACCGAGACAGGGCTCGGGCAGTACTTC. Its protein is CSRSQEWTETGLGQYF.

Of note for this clonotype: An end of the junction does not agree with germline; a read error may underlie this. V and J are TRBV11-1 and TRBJ1-1; unclear D gene. Germline-derived CDR1 and CDR2 are SGHAT and FQDESV (reference sequence). The CDR3 is made up of 13 amino acids. The chain's CDR3 is CDNSLFADTEAFF. In DNA, the CDR3 is TGTGACAACAGCTTATTCGCGGATACTGAAGCCTTCTTT.

This clonotype has only a few counts. Given a much more abundant clone one base away, this may be a read error. This chain links TRBV29-1 with TRBJ2-7; TRBD1 might be the D (5 bases). Germline V gene data show CDR1 as SQVTM and CDR2 as ANQGSEA. The V gene lost 3 bases and the J gene lost 5 bases, with 20 bases spanning the gap. This CDR3 spans 15 amino acids. This CDR3 is CSVERGTGENNEQYF. The CDR3, as DNA: TGCAGCGTTGAGAGAGGCACAGGTGAAAATAACGAGCAGTACTTC.